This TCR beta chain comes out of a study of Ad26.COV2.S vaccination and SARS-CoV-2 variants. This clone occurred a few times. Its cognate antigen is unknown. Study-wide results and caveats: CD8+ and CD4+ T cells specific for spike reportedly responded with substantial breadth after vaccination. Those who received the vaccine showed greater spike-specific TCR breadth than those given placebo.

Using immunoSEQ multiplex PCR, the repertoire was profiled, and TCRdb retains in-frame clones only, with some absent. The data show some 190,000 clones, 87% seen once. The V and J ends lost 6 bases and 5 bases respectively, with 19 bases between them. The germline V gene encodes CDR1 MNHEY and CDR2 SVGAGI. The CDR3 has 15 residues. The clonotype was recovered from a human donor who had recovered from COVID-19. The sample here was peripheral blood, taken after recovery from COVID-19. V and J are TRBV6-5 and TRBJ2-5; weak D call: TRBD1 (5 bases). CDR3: CASRKPLNQGETQYF. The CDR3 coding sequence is TGTGCCAGCAGGAAACCACTCAACCAGGGCGAGACCCAGTACTTC.